This T cell receptor (beta chain) was identified in a study of cytomegalovirus exposure and HLA in healthy donors. Study-level points and caveats: Rarity characterized most TCR sequences, yet some public TCRs appeared in many donors. In a later analysis, CMV-associated beta chains were mostly HLA-associated, it appeared. The records held CMV serostatus as the only immune exposure information.

V shed 5 bases and J 5 bases; nucleotides not matched to a gene: 14. The V gene's germline CDR1 is SGHVS and CDR2 FNYEAQ. This CDR3 is 16 amino acids long. Remarks on this clone: Its antigen is currently unknown.

Both 60 Vbeta primers and 13 Jbeta primers went into the PCR. Some clones are missing from TCRdb's copy, which holds only in-frame ones; the method was immunoSEQ multiplex PCR. The sample holds about 160,000 clones. The chain combines TRBV7-6 with TRBJ1-1, with TRBD1 matching 7 bases. This sequence was found in a man aged 25-45 years in good health and CMV-seronegative. Sequences were obtained from PBMCs. CDR3 nucleotides: TGTGCCAGCAGCCCCACTAGTAAAGGGGGCAGAACTGAAGCTTTCTTT. It yields the protein CASSPTSKGGRTEAFF.